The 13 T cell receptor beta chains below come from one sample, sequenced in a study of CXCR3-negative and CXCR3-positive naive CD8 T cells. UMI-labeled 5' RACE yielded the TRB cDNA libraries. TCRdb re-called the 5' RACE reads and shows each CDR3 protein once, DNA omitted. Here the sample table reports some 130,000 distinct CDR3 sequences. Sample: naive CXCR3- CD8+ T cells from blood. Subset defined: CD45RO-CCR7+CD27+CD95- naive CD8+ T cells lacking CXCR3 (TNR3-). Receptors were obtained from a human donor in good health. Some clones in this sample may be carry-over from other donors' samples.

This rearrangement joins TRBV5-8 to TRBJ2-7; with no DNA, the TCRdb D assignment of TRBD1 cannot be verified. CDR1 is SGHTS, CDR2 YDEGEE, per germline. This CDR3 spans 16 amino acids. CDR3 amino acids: CASSFVPGQGNYEQYF.

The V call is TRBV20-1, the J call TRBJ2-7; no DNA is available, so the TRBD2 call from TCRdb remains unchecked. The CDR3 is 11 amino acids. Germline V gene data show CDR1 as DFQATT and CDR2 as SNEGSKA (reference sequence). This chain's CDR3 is CSASPLAGESF.

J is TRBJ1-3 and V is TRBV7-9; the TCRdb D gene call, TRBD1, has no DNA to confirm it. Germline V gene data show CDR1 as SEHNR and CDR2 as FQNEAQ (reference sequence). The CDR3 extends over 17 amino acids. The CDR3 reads CASSPRTVSSSGNTIYF.

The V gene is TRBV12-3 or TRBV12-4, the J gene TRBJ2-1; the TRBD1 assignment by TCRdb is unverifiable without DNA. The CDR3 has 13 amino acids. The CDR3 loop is CASSANRGDEQFF.

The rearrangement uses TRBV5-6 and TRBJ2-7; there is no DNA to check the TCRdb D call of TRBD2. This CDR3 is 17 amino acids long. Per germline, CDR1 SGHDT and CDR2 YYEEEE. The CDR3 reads CASSLDRGWGIFYEQYF.

CDR3 loop: CASSQVLAGRPPNEQFF. This rearrangement joins TRBV3-1 to TRBJ2-1; TCRdb picks TRBD2, but there is no DNA to check that call. This CDR3 is built from 17 residues. The germline CDR1 and CDR2 sequences are LGHDT and YNNKEL (reference sequence).

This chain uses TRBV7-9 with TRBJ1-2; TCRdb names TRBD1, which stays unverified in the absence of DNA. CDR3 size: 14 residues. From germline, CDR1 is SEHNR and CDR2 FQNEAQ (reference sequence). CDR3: CASSPKVQGYGYTF.

This CDR3 is CASSSERDEQFF. The chain links TRBV28 to TRBJ2-1. Germline CDR1 is MDHEN and CDR2 is SYDVKM. CDR3 length: 12 residues.

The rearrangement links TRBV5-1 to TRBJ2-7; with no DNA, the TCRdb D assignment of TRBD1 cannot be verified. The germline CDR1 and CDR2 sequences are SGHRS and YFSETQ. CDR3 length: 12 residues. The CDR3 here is CASSFPDYEQYF.

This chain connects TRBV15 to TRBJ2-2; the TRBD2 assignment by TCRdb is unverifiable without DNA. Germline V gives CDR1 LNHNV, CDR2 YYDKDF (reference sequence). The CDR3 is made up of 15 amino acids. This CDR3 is CATSETSGGTGELFF.

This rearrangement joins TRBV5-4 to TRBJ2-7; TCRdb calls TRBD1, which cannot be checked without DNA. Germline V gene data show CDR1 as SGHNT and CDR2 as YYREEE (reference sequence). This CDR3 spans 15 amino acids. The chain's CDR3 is CASSLLGTGQDEQYF.

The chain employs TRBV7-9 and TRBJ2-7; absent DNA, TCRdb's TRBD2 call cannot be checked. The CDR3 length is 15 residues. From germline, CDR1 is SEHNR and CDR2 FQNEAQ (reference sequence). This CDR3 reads CASSTIAGTDYEQYF.

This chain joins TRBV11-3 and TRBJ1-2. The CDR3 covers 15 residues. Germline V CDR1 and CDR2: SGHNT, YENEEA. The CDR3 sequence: CASSLGGMDNYGYTF.